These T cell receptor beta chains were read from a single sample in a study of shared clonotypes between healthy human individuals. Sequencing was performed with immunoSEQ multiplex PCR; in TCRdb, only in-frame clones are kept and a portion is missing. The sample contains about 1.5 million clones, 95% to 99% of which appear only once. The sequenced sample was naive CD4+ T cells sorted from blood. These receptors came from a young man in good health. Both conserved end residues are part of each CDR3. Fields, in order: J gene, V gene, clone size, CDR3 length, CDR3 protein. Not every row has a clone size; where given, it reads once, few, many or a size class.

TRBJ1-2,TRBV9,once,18,CASSVDRIARPPNYGYTF
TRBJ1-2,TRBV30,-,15,CAYSGTGGTNYGYTF
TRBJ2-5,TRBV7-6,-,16,CASSLTTGQRRETQYF
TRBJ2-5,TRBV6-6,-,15,CASSLDTQYQETQYF
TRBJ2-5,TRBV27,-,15,CASSFGGQFQETQYF
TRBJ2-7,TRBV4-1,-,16,CASSQEKRGSSYEQYF
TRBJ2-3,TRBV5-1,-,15,CASSLAPPPTDTQYF
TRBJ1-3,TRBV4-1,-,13,CASSQEQGNTIYF
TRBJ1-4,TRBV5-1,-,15,CASSLPGQGGEKLFF
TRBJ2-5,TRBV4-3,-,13,CASSQGVQETQYF
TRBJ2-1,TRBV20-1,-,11,CSASEEKEQFF
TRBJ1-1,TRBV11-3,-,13,CASSFRGSTEAFF
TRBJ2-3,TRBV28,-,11,CASTSTDTQYF
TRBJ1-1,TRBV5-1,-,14,CASSPDRVETEAFF
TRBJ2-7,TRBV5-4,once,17,CASSTLARTDYSYEQYF
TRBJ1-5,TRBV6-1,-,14,CASLRQGKGQPQHF
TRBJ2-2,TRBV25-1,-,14,CASSGTGGPGELFF
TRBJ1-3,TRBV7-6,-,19,CASSSTDRDRVRPENTIYF
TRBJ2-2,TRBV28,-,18,CASSFQQGRYLNTGELFF
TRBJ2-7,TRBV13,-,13,CASSPSLAGAQYF
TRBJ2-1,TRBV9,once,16,CASSVYEEWTSGKQFF
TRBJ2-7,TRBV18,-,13,CASSPLKASEQYF
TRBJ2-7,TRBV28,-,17,CASSLPNLFRGDYEQYF
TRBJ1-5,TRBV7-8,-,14,CASSLGDPNQPQHF
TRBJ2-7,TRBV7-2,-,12,CASSLSPYEQYF
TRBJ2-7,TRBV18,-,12,CASSPTSYEQYF
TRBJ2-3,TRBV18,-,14,CASSPGVSTDTQYF
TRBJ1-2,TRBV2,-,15,CASSVRHRGNYGYTF
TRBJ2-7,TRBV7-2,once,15,CASSSRTSGGYEQYF
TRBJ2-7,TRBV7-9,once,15,CASSLVTGGSYEQYF
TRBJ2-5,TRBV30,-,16,CAWSVAGWGGQETQYF
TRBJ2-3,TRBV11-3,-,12,CASSLSGYTQYF
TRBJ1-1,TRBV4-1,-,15,CASSHRQGTNTEAFF
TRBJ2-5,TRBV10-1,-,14,CASSEGARGETQYF
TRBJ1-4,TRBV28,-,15,CASKRDQAVNEKLFF
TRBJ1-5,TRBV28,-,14,CASSLGTQSQPQHF
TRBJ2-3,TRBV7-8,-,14,CASSLAGSSDTQYF